The subject of this entry is one TCR beta chain. This clone turned up a few times. The specificity of this receptor is unknown. No base quality information exists; no much larger clone differs at one position. The time point label, as the study defines it: around 22 weeks on oral tofacitinib. The sample's treatment or condition label, in plain terms: oral pan-JAK inhibitor, 5-10 mg twice daily. From alopecia areata patients, peripheral blood was collected along with lesional scalp punch biopsies. After PBMCs were isolated by density centrifugation and stained for CD3, CD4 and CD8, a FACSAria was used to sort CD4+ and CD8+ T cells. Receptor libraries were prepared by the immunoSEQ multiplex PCR assay. RNA was extracted from all samples and reverse transcribed into cDNA as template for TCR sequencing. First-strand cDNA was synthesized with SuperScript III using a 2:1 mix of oligo-dT and random hexamers. A synthetic immune receptor repertoire was used to gauge amplification bias, and whatever bias remained was removed computationally. The paper's data handling went like this. Raw reads were preprocessed for error removal, and CDR3 was defined according to IMGT conventions as running from the conserved cysteine to phenylalanine. Clonality was computed as 1 minus the Shannon entropy, with the entropy normalized by log2 of the number of productive unique TCRs. Whether scalp clones were CD4 or CD8 was inferred by matching scalp TCRbeta sequences against CD4 and CD8 repertoires sorted from blood. Imported from immuneACCESS, the table was reduced by TCRdb to in-frame sequences with V and J called. These copies leave out some clones; in studies compared against another copy, an unresolved V gene accounts for under half, and the cause of the remainder is not known. V and J calls and clone size come straight from that table; D and trimming were deduced from the DNA. Here the sample has about 110,000 clones; roughly three fifths occur a single time. Clones ranked in the top ten supply approximately 3.1% of the sample.

The source of the sample is a study of CD8+ T cells in alopecia areata (dated by TCRdb to the late 2010s). Regarding the complete study: The treated patients took part in an open-label pilot trial in which moderate-to-severe alopecia areata was treated with oral tofacitinib at 5 to 10 mg twice daily. Clonality in the scalp was compared among normal scalp (n=4), patchy alopecia areata scalp (n=8), and alopecia totalis/universalis scalp (n=8). For the treated patients, the SALT score, which quantifies what percentage of scalp surface area is affected, served as the measure of disease severity. High-throughput TCRbeta sequencing was used to examine T cell clonal expansion in alopecia areata in both the C3H/HeJ mouse model and human patients. RNA was extracted with the PAXgene miRNA kit for fixed scalp, the miRNeasy kit for PBMCs, and the RNeasy kit for mouse skin. Human TCRbeta sequencing covered scalp tissue and sorted CD4+ and CD8+ peripheral blood T cells from patchy and totalis/universalis alopecia areata patients and healthy controls. TCRbeta CDR3 regions were amplified by immunoSEQ multiplex PCR using 35 Vbeta forward and 13 Jbeta reverse primers. Tofacitinib-treated patients had biopsies at baseline and at 4 and 24 weeks of treatment, with a later scalp biopsy in several patients. Tofacitinib was administered for 6 to 18 months, and 6 months of follow-up off drug were then conducted to assess delayed response and recurrence. Results and caveats for the whole study, not just this receptor: TCR sequences shared between patients were less clear than in mice, possibly partly because of HLA diversity in the patient population. Because the treated cohort was small and had just a single nonresponder, larger studies are needed to establish links between baseline CD8+ expansion and response. Compared with normal scalp, lesional scalp, particularly in alopecia totalis/universalis, had higher clonality and more expanded CD8+ clones, which suggests antigenic drive. With tofacitinib, both scalp clonality and the number of expanded CD8+ clones among the top 100 scalp clones went down significantly. Unlike mouse skin, which is dominated by gammadelta T cells, normal human skin has resident alphabeta T cells that are also sequenced, and this complicates analysis of the scalp TCR repertoire. Many expanded lesional clones persisted in scalp and blood during tofacitinib treatment, which may partly explain relapse after stopping treatment.

V loses 10 bases, J loses 2 bases, and the germline ends lie 15 bases apart. The germline V gene gives CDR1 as MGHRA and CDR2 as YSYEKL. The CDR3 contains 14 residues, cysteine and phenylalanine counted. The retained sequence is limited to the CDR3, 42 bases, with the frame set at the first base. Sequences were derived from CD4+ T cells sorted from blood, sampled at week 24, from a patient treated with tofacitinib. The rearrangement combines TRBV4-1 with TRBJ2-1; TRBD2 is possibly the D segment (5 matching bases). The TCR originated in a human donor with alopecia areata. The sequenced DNA: TGCGCCACCGGGGTGGCGGAAACCTACAATGAGCAGTTCTTC. Protein translation: CATGVAETYNEQFF.